These 24 T cell receptor beta chains originate from one sample sequenced in a study of regulatory T cells in long-lasting Graves disease. Time point noted: persistent/refractory GD, antithyroid drugs over 5 years with positive TRAb. Extracted PBMC RNA gave rise to the TCR library. Arm-PCR of CDR3 regions and iRepertoire HTBI primers were used to build TCR beta libraries. TCRdb reprocessed the multiplex PCR reads with MiXCR, giving one entry per CDR3 protein. The data contain around 400,000 distinct CDR3 sequences, 20% to 25% of them seen just once; the ten biggest clones take up roughly an eighth. Sample: peripheral blood mononuclear cells (PBMCs), taken when the disease was refractory, from a patient treated with antithyroid drugs. These receptors originate from a female donor with Graves disease.

The chain uses TRBV7-3 and TRBJ2-1; no clear D gene. The CDR3 contains 16 residues. Germline V gene lookup returns CDR1 SGHTA and CDR2 FQGTGA. V was trimmed by 5 bases and J by 4 bases, leaving 18 bases between them. CDR3 in amino acids: CASSPTCLGPYNEQFF. In nucleotides, the CDR3 is TGTGCCAGCAGCCCAACCTGCCTCGGCCCTTACAATGAGCAGTTCTTC.

Regarding this clonotype: A clone one base away is much larger, so this may be a read error. The CDR3 loop is CASRALSSEKLVF. CDR3 coding DNA: TGTGCCAGCAGAGCCCTTTCAAGTGAAAAACTGGTTTTT. The rearrangement uses TRBV2 and TRBJ1-4; D not certain. CDR3 length: 13 residues. The germline CDR1 and CDR2 sequences are SNHLY and FYNNEI.

In this sample, this clonotype turned up a few times. This chain joins TRBV3-1 and TRBJ2-5; 10 nucleotides match TRBD1. Germline-derived CDR1 and CDR2 are LGHDT and YNNKEL (reference sequence). This CDR3 spans 15 amino acids. V trimming: 5 bases; J trimming: 5 bases; junction bases outside the gene matches: 8. The DNA of the CDR3 is TGTGCCAGCAGCAAGTCGACAGGGGGCCAGGAGACCCAGTACTTC. It yields the protein CASSKSTGGQETQYF.

This clonotype occurred many times. The chain has TRBV11-2 and TRBJ2-5; TRBD1 agrees at 8 bases. The J segment lost 5 bases and the V segment lost 5 bases, leaving 13 bases of the junction unmatched. Per the germline V gene, CDR1 is SGHAT and CDR2 is FQNNGV. This CDR3 region has 16 residues. The CDR3 DNA reads as TGTGCCAGCAGCCGGGCGGGACAGGACCTAACGGAGACCCAGTACTTC. Its translation: CASSRAGQDLTETQYF.

V usage is TRBV5-4 and J usage is TRBJ2-7, with D possibly TRBD1 on 6 matching bases. V was clipped by 0 bases and J by 2 bases, with 15 bases between them. Per germline, CDR1 SGHNT and CDR2 YYREEE (reference sequence). The CDR3 is 16 residues long. CDR3: CASSLGGTLNAYEQYF. Written as DNA, the CDR3 is TGTGCCAGCAGCTTGGGGGGGACACTCAATGCCTACGAGCAGTACTTC.

This clonotype occurred many times. The chain joins TRBV3-1 to TRBJ2-7; D remains ambiguous. The CDR3 sequence is 13 residues long. Trimming removed 3 bases at V and 2 bases at J, with 8 bases between. Germline V gene sequence: CDR1 LGHDT, CDR2 YNNKEL (reference sequence). CDR3 DNA: TGTGCCAGCAGCCACAATAGCCCCTACGAGCAGTACTTC. Its protein is CASSHNSPYEQYF.

Concerning this clonotype itself: A clone one base away is much larger, so this may be a read error. The chain has TRBV15 and TRBJ2-3, with 8 bases fitting TRBD1. Germline values: CDR1 LNHNV, CDR2 YYDKDF (reference sequence). V lost 0 bases to trimming and J lost 6 bases; unmatched junction nucleotides: 11. CDR3 length: 17 residues. CDR3 nucleotide sequence: TGTGCCACCAGCAGAGATCTGTCGGGACAGGTTACGGATACGCAGTATTTT. It specifies CATSRDLSGQVTDTQYF.

This clonotype was observed at least ten times. The rearrangement joins TRBV28 to TRBJ1-2; D gene unclear. Germline CDR1 reads MDHEN; CDR2 reads SYDVKM. With 5 bases removed from V and 10 bases from J, the gap between germline ends came to 20 bases. There are 14 residues in the CDR3. CDR3 amino acids: CASSTHDSTFVYTF. The CDR3 bases are TGTGCCAGCAGTACGCACGACTCAACGTTTGTCTACACCTTC.

Only a few counts were recorded for this clonotype. The chain carries TRBV15 and TRBJ2-1; D not certain. The CDR3 is 15 residues long. From germline, CDR1 is LNHNV and CDR2 YYDKDF (reference sequence). V gave up 0 bases and J gave up 5 bases, with 11 bases separating them. The CDR3 bases are TGTGCCACCAGCAGAGAAGGGCAGATTAACAATGAGCAGTTCTTC. It translates to CATSREGQINNEQFF.

This clonotype appeared a few times. The rearrangement joins TRBV27 to TRBJ2-7, with TRBD1 as a possible D gene (5 bases). Germline V CDR1 and CDR2: MNHEY, SMNVEV (reference sequence). The V end was cut by 8 bases, the J end by 6 bases, with 17 bases between. The CDR3 is 13 residues long. The CDR3 is CASGPQGFAEQYF. Here the CDR3 DNA reads TGTGCCAGCGGGCCCCAGGGCTTTGCCGAGCAGTACTTC.

This clonotype was observed many times. The V call is TRBV7-8, the J call TRBJ1-1, with a tentative D call TRBD1 (5 bases). Trimming stripped 1 base from V and 1 base from J, with 7 bases between. Germline values: CDR1 SGHVS, CDR2 FQNEAQ. The CDR3 is 14 amino acids. This CDR3 reads CASSLGTSNTEAFF. The CDR3 DNA sequence: TGTGCCAGCAGCTTAGGGACATCGAACACTGAAGCTTTCTTT.

A few counts support this clonotype. The CDR3: CASSSSAGGVAFF. For the CDR3, the DNA is TGTGCCAGCAGCTCGTCCGCGGGGGGAGTAGCTTTCTTT. The chain joins TRBV7-3 to TRBJ1-1, with D perhaps TRBD1 (5 bases). Deletions cut 4 bases from V and 10 bases from J, with 16 bases between. Germline loops: CDR1 SGHTA, CDR2 FQGTGA. The CDR3 has 13 residues.

This clonotype was recorded many times. The rearrangement links TRBV18 to TRBJ1-2; D perhaps matches TRBD1 (5 bases). Between the trimmed V and J ends, which lost 2 bases and 8 bases, there was a span of 12 bases. The CDR3 has 13 residues. Germline assignment: CDR1 KGHSH and CDR2 LQKENI. The CDR3 region is CASSPGGVRGYTF. The CDR3 DNA sequence: TGTGCCAGCTCACCAGGAGGGGTGAGGGGCTACACCTTC.

This clonotype was seen many times. The chain links TRBV7-3 to TRBJ2-5; 9 nucleotides match TRBD2. Germline CDR1 is SGHTA and CDR2 is FQGTGA. CDR3 length equals 14 residues. The junction had 5 bases not matched to a gene; V was cut back by 3 bases and J by 6 bases. The DNA for the CDR3 is TGTGCCAGCAGCTTGGTAGCGGGAGAGAAGACCCAGTACTTC. Translated: CASSLVAGEKTQYF. The complete variable domain, with remaining parts taken from reference TRBV7-3 and TRBJ2-5, reads GAGVSQTPSNKVTEKGKYVELRCDPISGHTALYWYRQSLGQGPEFLIYFQGTGAADDSGLPNDRFFAVRPEGSVSTLKIQRTERGDSAVYLCASSLVAGEKTQYFGPGTRLLVL.

This clonotype was recorded a few times. V gene TRBV28 combines with J gene TRBJ2-7; D is undetermined. The ends were cut back, 5 bases at V and 7 bases at J, with 15 bases in the middle. This CDR3 comprises 13 residues. CDR1 is MDHEN, CDR2 SYDVKM, per germline. CDR3 amino acids: CASSLGLSSEQYF. The CDR3 DNA reads TGTGCCAGCAGTCTTGGGCTTAGCAGTGAGCAGTACTTC.

This clonotype was detected many times. The V call is TRBV6-1, the J call TRBJ1-1, with D maybe TRBD1 (6 bases). The CDR3 is 13 amino acids. From germline, CDR1 is MNHNS and CDR2 SASEGT. Trimming shortened V by 7 bases and J by 0 bases, and 9 bases separated the two germline ends. CDR3 sequence: CASTTGMNTEAFF. The CDR3 DNA reads TGTGCCAGCACTACAGGGATGAACACTGAAGCTTTCTTT.

The chain carries TRBV25-1 and TRBJ1-2; the match to TRBD1 covers 7 bases. This CDR3 region has 14 residues. V shed 2 bases and J 2 bases; nucleotides not matched to a gene: 2. Germline V CDR1 and CDR2: MGHDK, SYGVNS. The CDR3 nucleotides are TGTGCCAGCAGTGAAGGGACAGACAACTATGGCTACACCTTC. Translating it yields CASSEGTDNYGYTF.

In its sample, this clonotype was seen many times. V usage is TRBV28 and J usage is TRBJ1-4; D might be TRBD1 (6 bases). Germline V gives CDR1 MDHEN, CDR2 SYDVKM. The CDR3 covers 16 residues. Trimming stripped 2 bases from V and 0 bases from J, with 10 bases between. DNA of the CDR3: TGTGCCAGCAGTTTACGGACAGACCCAACTAATGAAAAACTGTTTTTT. Its translation: CASSLRTDPTNEKLFF.

The chain has TRBV5-1 and TRBJ2-7, with D possibly TRBD1 on 6 matching bases. The CDR3 loop spans 15 amino acids. V lost 1 base to trimming and J lost 0 bases, with 11 bases between them. The germline V gene encodes CDR1 SGHRS and CDR2 YFSETQ. The CDR3 nucleotides are TGCGCCAGCAGCTTGCGACAGGCGAGCTCCTACGAGCAGTACTTC. Protein product: CASSLRQASSYEQYF.

The V call is TRBV7-9, the J call TRBJ1-1; D perhaps matches TRBD1 (6 bases). Trimming shortened V by 1 base and J by 1 base, and 16 bases separated the two germline ends. The CDR3 totals 17 residues. The V gene's germline CDR1 is SEHNR and CDR2 FQNEAQ (reference sequence). CDR3 DNA sequence: TGTGCCAGCAGCTTAGGAGGTGGGGGGGGCCCGAACACTGAAGCTTTCTTT. As protein: CASSLGGGGGPNTEAFF.

The gene calls are TRBV6-2 or TRBV6-3 and TRBJ1-1; 7 bases align to TRBD1. This CDR3 contains 15 residues. J gave up 4 bases and V 5 bases, and 10 bases lay outside the gene matches. The germline V gene has CDR1 MNHEY and CDR2 SVGEGT. Written as DNA, the CDR3 is TGTGCCAGCAGTGAATCGGACAGGCATGGCACTGAAGCTTTCTTT. It codes for CASSESDRHGTEAFF.

Only a few counts were recorded for this clonotype. V is TRBV11-2 and J is TRBJ2-7; a weak D match, TRBD1 (5 bases). Per germline, CDR1 SGHAT and CDR2 FQNNGV. Trimming took 1 base from V and 6 from J, leaving 13 bases between them. The CDR3 length is 14 residues. The CDR3 reads CASSLGSRDGEQYF. CDR3 DNA sequence: TGTGCCAGCAGCTTAGGTTCCAGGGATGGCGAGCAGTACTTC.

Many counts were recorded for this clonotype. CDR3 DNA sequence: TGTGCCAGCGACCTAGCGGGAGACTACGAGCAGTACTTC. Its translation: CASDLAGDYEQYF. V is TRBV6-1 and J is TRBJ2-7; TRBD2 matches at 10 bases. The CDR3 consists of 13 residues. Trimming cost V 8 bases and J 3 bases; bases outside gene matches: 4. Germline V CDR1 and CDR2: MNHNS, SASEGT.

This clonotype showed up just a few times. As DNA, the CDR3 is TGTGCCACCAGCTTGAGGGGGCTTGGGGCCAACGTCCTGACTTTC. Protein: CATSLRGLGANVLTF. The J gene is TRBJ2-6, the V gene TRBV15; 7 nucleotides align to TRBD1. The CDR3 is 15 residues long. With 5 bases clipped from V and 3 bases from J, the junction kept 4 bases outside the gene matches. Germline CDR1 reads LNHNV; CDR2 reads YYDKDF (reference sequence). The full variable domain, with the rest looked up from reference TRBV15 and TRBJ2-6, is DAMVIQNPRYQVTQFGKPVTLSCSQTLNHNVMYWYQQKSSQAPKLLFHYYDKDFNNEADTPDNFQSRRPNTSFCFLDIRSPGLGDTAMYLCATSLRGLGANVLTFGAGSRLTVL.